This record looks at one TCR beta chain sequence and its context. This sample is part of a study of blood T cell repertoires in COVID-19. Authors' methods: Quantification of nucleated cells was approximated via reference gene primer amplification. Assay: immunoSEQ multiplex PCR; the TCRdb copy retains only in-frame clones and omits some. That table is the source of V, J and clone size, and D and trimming were worked out from the DNA. There are about 180,000 clones in the sample; approximately 86% occur only once, and 8% to 10% lies in the top ten. Trimming shortened V by 6 bases and J by 5 bases, and 19 bases separated the two germline ends. Germline CDR1 and CDR2: LNHDA and SQIVND (reference sequence). CDR3 size: 15 residues.

The gene calls are TRBV19 and TRBJ1-2; possibly TRBD1 for D (6 bases). The sample consisted of peripheral blood. The TCR was taken from a man aged 45-60 years with active or convalescent COVID-19. CDR3 amino acids: CASRTSRGHTYGYTF. The CDR3 coding sequence is TGTGCCAGTAGAACCTCGAGGGGACATACTTATGGCTACACCTTC.